Following are 29 T cell receptor beta chains from one sample sequenced in a study of CD4+ T cells in melanoma. Libraries were prepared by immunoSEQ multiplex PCR; TCRdb keeps only in-frame clonotypes and omits some of them. The data show over 100,000 clones, with 92% seen just once and 2.5% to 3.5% held by the top ten. Sequencing input: peripheral blood. These receptors were collected from a human donor with melanoma.

The chain has TRBV7-8 and TRBJ1-5; unclear D gene. This CDR3 is built from 12 residues. Per germline, CDR1 SGHVS and CDR2 FQNEAQ. Trimming cost V 5 bases and J 3 bases, with 5 bases left between them. The CDR3 sequence: CASSDPNQPQHF. CDR3 coding DNA: TGTGCCAGCAGCGACCCCAATCAGCCCCAGCATTTT.

The V call is TRBV5-1, the J call TRBJ2-5; TRBD1 aligns across 8 bases. The CDR3 consists of 13 residues. Trimming at V came to 3 bases and at J to 3 bases, leaving 1 base not matched to a gene. Germline V gives CDR1 SGHRS, CDR2 YFSETQ. The CDR3 loop is CASSSQGEETQYF. CDR3 DNA: TGCGCCAGCAGCTCACAGGGGGAAGAGACCCAGTACTTC.

The chain has TRBV7-2 and TRBJ1-1; D uncertain. Trimming cost V 2 bases and J 0 bases, with 4 bases left between them. The CDR3 runs 13 residues. Germline V lookup: CDR1 SGHTA, CDR2 FQGNSA. The CDR3 DNA reads TGTGCCAGCAGCTTAACTCTGAACACTGAAGCTTTCTTT. Protein: CASSLTLNTEAFF.

The rearrangement uses TRBV6-5 and TRBJ1-1; TRBD1 agrees at 8 bases. Losses at the gene ends were 8 bases for V and 8 bases for J; bases not matched to a gene: 16. There are 15 residues in the CDR3. From germline, CDR1 is MNHEY and CDR2 SVGAGI. CDR3: CASSVTGPDRAEAFF. The DNA for the CDR3 is TGTGCCAGCTCCGTTACGGGCCCGGACAGGGCCGAAGCTTTCTTT.

The chain employs TRBV18 and TRBJ1-4; D perhaps matches TRBD1 (6 bases). Trimming removed 0 bases from V and 10 bases from J, with 15 bases in between. The CDR3 runs to 15 residues. Germline V gives CDR1 KGHSH, CDR2 LQKENI. The CDR3 coding sequence is TGTGCCAGCTCACCACCGGGGACACTGGACGGAAAACTGTTTTTT. Translated, it gives CASSPPGTLDGKLFF. Together with reference TRBV18 and TRBJ1-4, the CDR3 gives the full variable domain: NAGVMQNPRHLVRRRGQEARLRCSPMKGHSHVYWYRQLPEEGLKFMVYLQKENIIDESGMPKERFSAEFPKEGPSILRIQQVVRGDSAAYFCASSPPGTLDGKLFFGSGTQLSVL.

The V and J genes are TRBV25-1 and TRBJ1-2; D gene uncertain. Germline V gene data show CDR1 as MGHDK and CDR2 as SYGVNS. The length of the CDR3 is 16 residues. Trimming stripped 3 bases from V and 5 bases from J, with 19 bases between. The CDR3 spells CASSDRTQTGVYGYTF. Written as DNA, the CDR3 is TGTGCCAGCAGTGATAGGACCCAAACCGGGGTATATGGCTACACCTTC.

The chain links TRBV6-1 to TRBJ2-2, with D possibly TRBD1 on 6 matching bases. V was clipped by 6 bases and J by 5 bases, with 13 bases between them. Germline lookup yields CDR1 MNHNS and CDR2 SASEGT. The CDR3 contains 14 residues. CDR3 region: CASRQTGQTGELFF. DNA for the CDR3: TGTGCCAGCAGGCAAACGGGACAAACCGGGGAGCTGTTTTTT.

This chain joins TRBV5-5 and TRBJ2-2; possible D gene TRBD2, 6 bases. The CDR3 runs 16 residues. With 0 bases removed from V and 5 bases from J, the gap between germline ends came to 14 bases. Germline V gene sequence: CDR1 SGHKS, CDR2 YYEKEE (reference sequence). In DNA, the CDR3 is TGTGCCAGCAGCTTGGCGGCAGGCGGACTAACCGGGGAGCTGTTTTTT. It encodes CASSLAAGGLTGELFF.

The count of this clone is one. J is TRBJ2-7 and V is TRBV27; 8 bases agree with TRBD2. The germline V gene has CDR1 MNHEY and CDR2 SMNVEV (reference sequence). The V gene end was trimmed by 7 bases and the J gene end by 0 bases; junction bases not matched to a gene: 8. CDR3 length: 15 residues. The CDR3 here is CASNPGTRASYEQYF. DNA for the CDR3: TGTGCCAGCAATCCCGGGACTAGGGCCTCCTACGAGCAGTACTTC.

J is TRBJ1-5 and V is TRBV7-2; possible D gene TRBD1, 5 bases. CDR3 length: 16 amino acids. The germline CDR1 and CDR2 sequences are SGHTA and FQGNSA. Trimming removed 5 bases at V and 6 bases at J, with 20 bases between. The DNA for the CDR3 is TGTGCCAGCAGCCCCCCCGGTGCCAAGGGGATTCAGCCCCAGCATTTT. This encodes CASSPPGAKGIQPQHF. Full variable domain (rest looked up from reference TRBV7-2 and TRBJ1-5): GAGVSQSPSNKVTEKGKDVELRCDPISGHTALYWYRQSLGQGLEFLIYFQGNSAPDKSGLPSDRFSAERTGGSVSTLTIQRTQQEDSAVYLCASSPPGAKGIQPQHFGDGTRLSIL.

This clone is deemed medium-sized. V and J are TRBV7-3 and TRBJ2-3; 13 nucleotides line up with TRBD2. Germline CDR1 reads SGHTA; CDR2 reads FQGTGA. Losses at the gene ends were 5 bases for V and 2 bases for J; bases not matched to a gene: 4. There are 16 residues in the CDR3. CDR3 DNA sequence: TGTGCCAGCAGCCCAGGGACTAGCGGGATCACAGATACGCAGTATTTT. Its protein product is CASSPGTSGITDTQYF.

The DNA of the CDR3 is TGTGCCAGCAGTGCCTCGGGGGTGATCACAGATACGCAGTATTTT. Residues: CASSASGVITDTQYF. The chain carries TRBV6-4 and TRBJ2-3, with a tentative D call TRBD2 (6 bases). Germline CDR1 is MRHNA and CDR2 is SNTAGT. The CDR3 sequence is 15 residues long. V was pared by 4 bases and J by 2 bases, with 13 bases between.

The V and J genes are TRBV20-1 and TRBJ2-1; D is unclear. Trimming pared 6 bases from V and 5 bases from J, leaving 2 bases between. There are 9 residues in the CDR3. Germline CDR1 DFQATT, CDR2 SNEGSKA (reference sequence). Here the CDR3 DNA reads TGCAGTGCCAACAATGAGCAGTTCTTC. Its protein is CSANNEQFF.

The rearrangement joins TRBV7-9 to TRBJ2-3; D is perhaps TRBD1 or TRBD2 (5 bases each). Germline loops: CDR1 SEHNR, CDR2 FQNEAQ (reference sequence). The CDR3 has 14 residues. Trimming left V 4 bases short and J 0 bases short, with 8 bases between. CDR3 coding DNA: TGTGCCAGCAGCTCGGGGCTTAGCACAGATACGCAGTATTTT. It translates to CASSSGLSTDTQYF.

CDR3 sequence (DNA): TGTGCCAGCAGCTTAGTTCTTTTTAACGCAGATACGCAGTATTTT. This translates into CASSLVLFNADTQYF. The chain recombines TRBV7-8 with TRBJ2-3; D is ambiguous. The V and J ends lost 1 base and 4 bases respectively, with 12 bases between them. The CDR3 runs 15 residues. Germline V lookup: CDR1 SGHVS, CDR2 FQNEAQ.

V and J are TRBV7-9 and TRBJ2-6; 10 bases fit TRBD1. Germline V CDR1 and CDR2: SEHNR, FQNEAQ (reference sequence). CDR3 length: 16 amino acids. The V and J ends lost 4 bases and 3 bases, in that order; junction bases with no gene match: 3. The CDR3 loop reads CASSSGQGYGANVLTF. In nucleotides, the CDR3 is TGTGCCAGCAGCTCGGGACAGGGGTATGGGGCCAACGTCCTGACTTTC.

V usage is TRBV5-4 and J usage is TRBJ2-3; D is uncertain. The germline CDR1 and CDR2 sequences are SGHNT and YYREEE (reference sequence). The CDR3 runs 16 residues. Trimming shortened V by 3 bases and J by 4 bases, and 18 bases separated the two germline ends. CDR3 protein: CASSSWDGLDPDTQYF. In nucleotides, the CDR3 is TGTGCCAGCAGCTCGTGGGATGGCTTAGATCCAGATACGCAGTATTTT. The complete variable domain, with remaining parts taken from reference TRBV5-4 and TRBJ2-3, reads ETGVTQSPTHLIKTRGQQVTLRCSSQSGHNTVSWYQQALGQGPQFIFQYYREEENGRGNFPPRFSGLQFPNYSSELNVNALELDDSALYLCASSSWDGLDPDTQYFGPGTRLTVL.

In this sample, this clone turned up once. The chain uses TRBV10-3 and TRBJ2-1, with D maybe TRBD2 (7 bases). This CDR3 spans 15 amino acids. Looked up from germline, CDR1 is ENHRY and CDR2 is SYGVKD. V gave up 0 bases and J gave up 7 bases, with 13 bases separating them. As DNA, the CDR3 is TGTGCCATCAGTGAGTCTAACGGGGGGCTAAATGAGCAGTTCTTC. As protein: CAISESNGGLNEQFF.

This chain uses TRBV30 with TRBJ2-2, with TRBD1 matching 11 bases. The V segment lost 3 bases and the J segment 5 bases; nucleotides outside the gene matches: 11. The V gene's germline CDR1 is GTSNPN and CDR2 SVGIG (reference sequence). The CDR3 runs 17 residues. The CDR3 here is CAWSRPRTGGPTGELFF. CDR3 sequence (DNA): TGTGCCTGGAGCCGCCCACGGACAGGGGGCCCGACCGGGGAGCTGTTTTTT.

The chain combines TRBV27 with TRBJ2-7, with D possibly TRBD1 on 6 matching bases. Germline CDR1 and CDR2: MNHEY and SMNVEV (reference sequence). CDR3 length: 18 amino acids. Trimming shortened V by 2 bases and J by 7 bases, and 27 bases separated the two germline ends. For the CDR3, the DNA is TGTGCCAGCAGTTTACGGTGGGGGCAGGGCGCCAACGTGTGGGAGCAGTACTTC. The encoded protein is CASSLRWGQGANVWEQYF.

This clone has only a few counts. This rearrangement joins TRBV5-6 to TRBJ1-2; D is undetermined. The germline gives CDR1 SGHDT, CDR2 YYEEEE. The V gene lost 1 base and the J gene lost 5 bases, with 15 bases spanning the gap. This CDR3 is built from 15 residues. CDR3 loop: CASSLRLFERYGYTF. In DNA form, the CDR3 reads TGTGCCAGCAGCTTGAGACTATTCGAGAGGTATGGCTACACCTTC.

This chain connects TRBV30 to TRBJ1-5; possible D gene TRBD1, 5 bases. Trimming took off 3 bases at V and 3 bases at J, with 12 bases between the two ends. This CDR3 comprises 14 residues. Germline V CDR1 and CDR2: GTSNPN, SVGIG (reference sequence). This chain's CDR3 is CAWRRGQPNQPQHF. The CDR3 DNA follows: TGTGCCTGGAGGCGTGGACAACCCAATCAGCCCCAGCATTTT.

The chain couples TRBV6-1 to TRBJ2-1; D is perhaps TRBD1 or TRBD2 (6 bases each). This CDR3 comprises 12 residues. The germline CDR1 and CDR2 sequences are MNHNS and SASEGT. Trimming shortened V by 6 bases and J by 10 bases, and 13 bases separated the two germline ends. The CDR3 reads CASSTEGGEQFF. The CDR3 bases are TGTGCCAGCAGCACCGAGGGGGGAGAGCAGTTCTTC.

This clone was found a few times. The chain carries TRBV4-1 and TRBJ1-4, with 8 bases fitting TRBD1. CDR1 and CDR2 from the germline V gene are MGHRA and YSYEKL. The CDR3 is 12 amino acids. Trimming at V came to 5 bases and at J to 13 bases, leaving 6 bases not matched to a gene. CDR3 region: CASSGQGNRLFF. The CDR3 nucleotides read TGCGCCAGCAGCGGACAGGGAAATCGACTGTTTTTT.

The genes are TRBV30 and TRBJ2-2, with D unresolved. CDR3 length: 11 residues. CDR1 is GTSNPN and CDR2 is SVGIG in the germline V gene (reference sequence). V lost 6 bases to trimming and J lost 6 bases, with 8 bases between them. DNA for the CDR3: TGTGCCTGTATGGTGGCCGGGGAGCTGTTTTTT. Residues: CACMVAGELFF.

The rearrangement joins TRBV15 to TRBJ2-7, with D perhaps matching TRBD1 or TRBD2 (5 bases each). Germline assignment: CDR1 LNHNV and CDR2 YYDKDF (reference sequence). The V gene lost 4 bases and the J gene lost 1 base, with 11 bases spanning the gap. The CDR3 length is 14 residues. The chain's CDR3 is CATSNRGRSYEQYF. As DNA, the CDR3 is TGTGCCACCAGCAACCGGGGACGGTCCTACGAGCAGTACTTC. Supplemented by reference TRBV15 and TRBJ2-7, the full variable domain reads DAMVIQNPRYQVTQFGKPVTLSCSQTLNHNVMYWYQQKSSQAPKLLFHYYDKDFNNEADTPDNFQSRRPNTSFCFLDIRSPGLGDTAMYLCATSNRGRSYEQYFGPGTRLTVT.

A single count supports this clone. The V call is TRBV2, the J call TRBJ1-5; D remains unclear. Germline V gene sequence: CDR1 SNHLY, CDR2 FYNNEI. Trimming removed 5 bases at V and 0 bases at J, with 8 bases between. The CDR3 is 14 residues long. CDR3 sequence (DNA): TGTGCCAGCAGTAACTTAAATAGCAATCAGCCCCAGCATTTT. It codes for CASSNLNSNQPQHF.

J is TRBJ2-5 and V is TRBV9, with 12 bases identical to TRBD2. The CDR3 is made up of 15 amino acids. J lost 4 bases, V lost 3 bases, and 4 bases had no gene match. Germline V gene data show CDR1 as SGDLS and CDR2 as YYNGEE. The CDR3: CASSGRLAGVETQYF. CDR3 sequence (DNA): TGTGCCAGCAGCGGTCGACTAGCGGGGGTAGAGACCCAGTACTTC.

This clone was recorded only once. V and J are TRBV29-1 and TRBJ2-7; D is undetermined. The V and J ends lost 6 bases and 3 bases respectively, with 9 bases between them. Per the germline V gene, CDR1 is SQVTM and CDR2 is ANQGSEA. This CDR3 contains 11 residues. In DNA form, the CDR3 reads TGCAGCGTCGGGCCTTTCTACGAGCAGTACTTC. Translated, it gives CSVGPFYEQYF.